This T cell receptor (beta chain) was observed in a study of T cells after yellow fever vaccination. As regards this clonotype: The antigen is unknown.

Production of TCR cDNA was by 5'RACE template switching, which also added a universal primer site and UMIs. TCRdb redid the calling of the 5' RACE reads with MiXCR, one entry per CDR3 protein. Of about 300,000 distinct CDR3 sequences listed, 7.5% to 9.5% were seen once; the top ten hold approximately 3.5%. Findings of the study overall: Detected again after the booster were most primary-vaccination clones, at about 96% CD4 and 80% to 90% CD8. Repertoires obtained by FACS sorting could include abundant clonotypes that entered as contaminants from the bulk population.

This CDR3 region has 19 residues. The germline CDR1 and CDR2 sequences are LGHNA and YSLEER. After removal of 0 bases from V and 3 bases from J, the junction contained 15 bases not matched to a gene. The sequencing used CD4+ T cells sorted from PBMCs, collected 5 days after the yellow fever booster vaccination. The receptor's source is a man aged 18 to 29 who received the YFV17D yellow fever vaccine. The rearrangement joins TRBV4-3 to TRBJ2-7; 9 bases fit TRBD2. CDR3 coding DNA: TGCGCCAGCAGCCAAGAGGGAGGTGGTGCGGGGGGGGCACTCTACGAGCAGTACTTC. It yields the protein CASSQEGGGAGGALYEQYF.